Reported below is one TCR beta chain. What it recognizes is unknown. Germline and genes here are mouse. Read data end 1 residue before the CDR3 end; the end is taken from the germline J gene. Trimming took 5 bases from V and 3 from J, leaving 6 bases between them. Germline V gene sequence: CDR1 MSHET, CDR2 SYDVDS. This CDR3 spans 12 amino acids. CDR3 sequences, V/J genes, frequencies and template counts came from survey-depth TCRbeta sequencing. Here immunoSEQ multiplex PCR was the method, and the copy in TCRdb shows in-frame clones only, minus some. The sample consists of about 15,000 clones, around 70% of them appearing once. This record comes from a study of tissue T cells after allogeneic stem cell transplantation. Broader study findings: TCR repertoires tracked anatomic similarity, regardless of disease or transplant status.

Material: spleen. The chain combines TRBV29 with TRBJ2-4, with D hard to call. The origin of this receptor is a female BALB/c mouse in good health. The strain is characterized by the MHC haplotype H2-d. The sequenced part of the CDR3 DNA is TGTGCTAGCAGTCCCCCGCAAAACACCTTGTAC. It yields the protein CASSPPQNTLY. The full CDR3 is CASSPPQNTLYF.